This T cell receptor (beta chain) derives from a study of early T cells in non-severe SARS-CoV-2 infection. Overall study: Bulk RNA isolated from unsorted whole blood underwent sequencing; chains were not paired.

Looked up from germline, CDR1 is SQVTM and CDR2 is ANQGSEA. V was clipped by 5 bases and J by 5 bases, with 9 bases between them. The CDR3 loop spans 12 amino acids. Individually, cDNA molecules had unique molecular identifiers attached to them. From the 5' RACE reads, TCRdb called clonotypes with MiXCR, one entry per CDR3 protein. The sample has approximately 99,000 distinct CDR3 sequences, roughly an eighth seen once. The sequence derives from an adult who was a healthcare worker with PCR-confirmed SARS-CoV-2 infection or an uninfected control (not recorded which). The chain combines TRBV29-1 with TRBJ2-2; TRBD2 is a possible D gene (5 bases). The sample taken for sequencing was whole blood. The CDR3, as DNA: TGCAGCGTTTGGGGAGTTACCGGGGAGCTGTTTTTT. It yields the protein CSVWGVTGELFF.